This T cell receptor (beta chain) was identified during a study of graft-versus-host responses after intestinal transplantation. Study results and limitations: Some GvH clones were seen earlier in gut or blood, suggesting intestinal origin.

The protocol was immunoSEQ multiplex PCR, while the TCRdb copy is restricted to in-frame clones and leaves out a portion. Among some 87,000 clones listed, approximately 92% were seen once. Details on this clone: Its antigen is still unknown.

Germline assignment: CDR1 LNHDA and CDR2 SQIVND (reference sequence). Trimming cost V 1 base and J 1 base, with 10 bases left between them. The CDR3 is 15 amino acids. This sequence originates from a human donor who was the organ donor for an intestinal transplant. The chain uses TRBV19 and TRBJ1-1; D possibly corresponds to TRBD1 (5 bases). The sample in question was unstimulated CD8+ T cells sorted from spleen or lymph node cells, obtained before transplant. DNA of the CDR3: TGTGCCAGTAGTATAGCCCCCACAGGGAACACTGAAGCTTTCTTT. Its protein product is CASSIAPTGNTEAFF. Supplemented by reference TRBV19 and TRBJ1-1, the full variable domain reads DGGITQSPKYLFRKEGQNVTLSCEQNLNHDAMYWYRQDPGQGLRLIYYSQIVNDFQKGDIAEGYSVSREKKESFPLTVTSAQKNPTAFYLCASSIAPTGNTEAFFGQGTRLTVV.